The sequence of this T cell receptor (beta chain) was determined in a study of CD4+ T cells in melanoma. Study conclusions and caveats: Neoantigen-specific CD4+ T cells in melanoma reportedly had diverse differentiation states.

Data came from immunoSEQ multiplex PCR; TCRdb stores just in-frame clones and leaves some out. The sample records 11,000 to 15,000 clones, over 55% being singletons. The CDR3 has 15 residues. The V end was cut by 8 bases, the J end by 5 bases, with 20 bases between. CDR1 and CDR2 from the germline V gene are SNHLY and FYNNEI. This clone has a single count. Its specificity is not known. The chain uses TRBV2 and TRBJ2-3, with D possibly being TRBD2 (6 bases). The TCR sequence derives from a human donor with melanoma. The source material was cells from a culture (not recorded whether cultured in vitro). The CDR3 DNA sequence: TGTGCCAGCTCCGGACCCCTAGCGCGCAGAGATACGCAGTATTTT. Its translation: CASSGPLARRDTQYF.